The rows below give T cell receptor beta chains drawn from one sample of a study of cytomegalovirus exposure and HLA in healthy donors. Repertoires were generated with immunoSEQ multiplex PCR, while TCRdb's copy carries only in-frame clones and drops some. The table lists roughly 140,000 clones, 85% to 90% of them singletons. The sequencing sample was made of PBMCs. The receptors were gathered from a woman aged 18 to 35 in good health and CMV-seropositive. Each CDR3 is given with its conserved first and last residue. Fields, in order: clone size, J gene, V gene, CDR3 protein. The size entry is marked missing in some rows and otherwise reads once, few, many or a size class.

abundance: NA; j_gene: TRBJ2-7; v_gene: TRBV7-2; CDR3aa: CASSLLAGSYEQYF
abundance: NA; j_gene: TRBJ2-1; v_gene: TRBV11-2; CDR3aa: CASSLVGGRAIEQFF
abundance: NA; j_gene: TRBJ2-7; v_gene: TRBV9; CDR3aa: CASSPRTGAREQYF
abundance: NA; j_gene: TRBJ2-5; v_gene: TRBV21-1; CDR3aa: CASKRTVDQETQYF
abundance: NA; j_gene: TRBJ2-3; v_gene: TRBV5-1; CDR3aa: CASSLESRTDTQYF
abundance: NA; j_gene: TRBJ1-5; v_gene: TRBV7-9; CDR3aa: CASSPDRAANQPQHF
abundance: few; j_gene: TRBJ2-1; v_gene: TRBV4-3; CDR3aa: CASSQDGLGAHQFF
abundance: NA; j_gene: TRBJ1-1; v_gene: TRBV5-1; CDR3aa: CASGSRVRTEAFF
abundance: NA; j_gene: TRBJ2-1; v_gene: TRBV19; CDR3aa: CASSIVLEKYVGSYNEQFF
abundance: NA; j_gene: TRBJ2-1; v_gene: TRBV4-2; CDR3aa: CASSLSRAATSGENNEQFF
abundance: few; j_gene: TRBJ2-7; v_gene: TRBV5-1; CDR3aa: CASSLASRAGAIYEQYF
abundance: NA; j_gene: TRBJ2-1; v_gene: TRBV6-5; CDR3aa: CASSSPGLAVDEQFF
abundance: NA; j_gene: TRBJ2-1; v_gene: TRBV2; CDR3aa: CASSPLGRLAGYNEQFF
abundance: NA; j_gene: TRBJ1-1; v_gene: TRBV6-1; CDR3aa: CASSALEMVNTEAFF
abundance: NA; j_gene: TRBJ2-5; v_gene: TRBV7-2; CDR3aa: CASSPGLAGGIIQETQYF
abundance: NA; j_gene: TRBJ1-5; v_gene: TRBV10-1; CDR3aa: CASSPGAGQPQHF
abundance: NA; j_gene: TRBJ2-1; v_gene: TRBV15; CDR3aa: CATSTTGTYNEQFF
abundance: NA; j_gene: TRBJ1-2; v_gene: TRBV6-1; CDR3aa: CASSYDRDDTF
abundance: NA; j_gene: TRBJ2-5; v_gene: TRBV18; CDR3aa: CASSPGLAGGEEETQYF
abundance: NA; j_gene: TRBJ1-1; v_gene: TRBV2; CDR3aa: CASRTGGQGVGEAFF
abundance: NA; j_gene: TRBJ1-2; v_gene: TRBV14; CDR3aa: CASSQGTGGFYGYTF
abundance: NA; j_gene: TRBJ2-5; v_gene: TRBV5-4; CDR3aa: CASSIGLAGETQYF
abundance: NA; j_gene: TRBJ2-7; v_gene: TRBV7-2; CDR3aa: CASSLGLAVYEQYF
abundance: NA; j_gene: TRBJ1-5; v_gene: TRBV7-9; CDR3aa: CASTTAGADQPQHF